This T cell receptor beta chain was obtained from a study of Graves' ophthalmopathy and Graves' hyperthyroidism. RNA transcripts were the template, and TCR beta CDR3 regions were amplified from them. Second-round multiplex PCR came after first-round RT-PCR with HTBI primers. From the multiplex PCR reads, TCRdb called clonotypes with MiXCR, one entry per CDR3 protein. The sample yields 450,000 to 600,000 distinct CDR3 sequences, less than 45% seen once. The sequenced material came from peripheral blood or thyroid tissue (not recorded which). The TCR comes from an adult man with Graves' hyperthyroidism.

The CDR3 coding sequence is TGCAGCGTTGAACGTCCCGGGGCAGGAAACTATGGCTACACCTTC. As protein: CSVERPGAGNYGYTF. The rearrangement uses TRBV29-1 and TRBJ1-2; possibly TRBD1 for D (5 bases). Trimming took off 2 bases at V and 2 bases at J, with 15 bases between the two ends. CDR1 is SQVTM, CDR2 ANQGSEA, per germline. CDR3 length: 15 amino acids.